Listed here are 32 T cell receptor beta chains from one sample, sequenced in a study of blood T cell repertoires in COVID-19. This table comes from immunoSEQ multiplex PCR, and its TCRdb copy is limited to in-frame clones, with some not included. Of approximately 280,000 clones listed, roughly 80% are singletons. Sequenced material: PBMCs or T cells enriched from blood (not recorded which). Every receptor here comes from a man in his forties who had been exposed to COVID-19.

This clone showed up just once. The genes are TRBV10-3 and TRBJ1-3; unclear D gene. The CDR3 totals 16 residues. V dropped 0 bases and J dropped 1 base, with 10 bases sitting between them. Germline assignment: CDR1 ENHRY and CDR2 SYGVKD. The CDR3 DNA reads as TGTGCCATCAGTGAGTCGTTAAGAGATTCTGGAAACACCATATATTTT. Translation gives CAISESLRDSGNTIYF.

The V gene is TRBV9, the J gene TRBJ1-1; weak D call: TRBD1 (6 bases). Trimming removed 0 bases at V and 2 bases at J, with 20 bases between. The CDR3 covers 18 residues. CDR1 SGDLS and CDR2 YYNGEE come from the germline V gene. CDR3 sequence (DNA): TGTGCCAGCAGCGTAGGAATAGCGGCGGGGGCCCATAACACTGAAGCTTTCTTT. This translates into CASSVGIAAGAHNTEAFF.

The CDR3 DNA reads TGTGCCAGCTCACCTGTCGCGTATACTAACTATGGCTACACCTTC. This translates into CASSPVAYTNYGYTF. The chain uses TRBV18 and TRBJ1-2; no definite D call. Trimming took 3 bases from V and 0 from J, leaving 11 bases between them. This CDR3 contains 15 residues. CDR1 and CDR2 from the germline V gene are KGHSH and LQKENI.

This clone came up a few times. The chain combines TRBV9 with TRBJ1-5; 8 bases align to TRBD1. The CDR3 is 16 amino acids. The V gene end was trimmed by 4 bases and the J gene end by 1 base; junction bases not matched to a gene: 7. Germline V lookup: CDR1 SGDLS, CDR2 YYNGEE. CDR3 amino acids: CASSPGRQGSNQPQHF. The CDR3 DNA is TGTGCCAGCAGCCCGGGTAGACAGGGGAGCAATCAGCCCCAGCATTTT.

The chain is built from TRBV5-1 and TRBJ2-5; 16 bases map to TRBD2. The CDR3 contains 17 residues. Germline V gene lookup returns CDR1 SGHRS and CDR2 YFSETQ. With 3 bases clipped from V and 4 bases from J, the junction kept 6 bases outside the gene matches. DNA for the CDR3: TGCGCCAGCAGCTACGGGACTAGCGGGAGGGCCGGAGAGACCCAGTACTTC. Protein: CASSYGTSGRAGETQYF.

This sequence joins TRBV9 and TRBJ2-1; 8 nucleotides align to TRBD1. Per the germline V gene, CDR1 is SGDLS and CDR2 is YYNGEE. CDR3 size: 13 residues. V dropped 4 bases and J dropped 9; count of bases not matched to a gene: 6. Here the CDR3 reads CASSLTGGSEQFF. CDR3 DNA: TGTGCCAGCAGCTTAACAGGGGGTTCTGAGCAGTTCTTC.

This sequence joins TRBV19 and TRBJ1-2, with D hard to call. The CDR3 totals 13 residues. Trimming shortened V by 7 bases and J by 4 bases, and 13 bases separated the two germline ends. Germline V gene lookup returns CDR1 LNHDA and CDR2 SQIVND (reference sequence). CDR3 DNA sequence: TGTGCCAGTATCGGCGGCACCCTCTATGGCTACACCTTC. Its translation: CASIGGTLYGYTF.

The CDR3 region is CASSFLDRENTEAFF. CDR3 sequence (DNA): TGTGCCAGCTCTTTCCTCGACAGGGAGAACACTGAAGCTTTCTTT. This rearrangement joins TRBV18 to TRBJ1-1; 7 nucleotides match TRBD1. The ends lost 6 bases at V and 1 base at J; junction bases unmatched: 8. CDR1 is KGHSH, CDR2 LQKENI, per germline. This CDR3 has 15 residues.

V gene TRBV10-3 combines with J gene TRBJ2-7, with D perhaps matching TRBD2 (6 bases). Germline V CDR1 and CDR2: ENHRY, SYGVKD. The CDR3 has 13 amino acids. Between the trimmed V and J ends, which lost 2 bases and 3 bases, there was a span of 8 bases. This chain's CDR3 is CAISEPTSYEQYF. The DNA of the CDR3 is TGTGCCATCAGTGAGCCGACTAGCTACGAGCAGTACTTC.

V and J are TRBV5-8 and TRBJ2-1; 9 bases line up with TRBD1. This CDR3 contains 14 residues. The V gene's germline CDR1 is SGHTS and CDR2 YDEGEE. V dropped 4 bases and J dropped 3; count of bases not matched to a gene: 2. CDR3 in DNA: TGTGCCAGCAGCGGGGACAGGGACTACAATGAGCAGTTCTTC. This codes for CASSGDRDYNEQFF.

The rearrangement uses TRBV3-1 (or the pseudogene TRBV3-2) and TRBJ1-5; 7 nucleotides align to TRBD1. Germline assignment: CDR1 LGHDT and CDR2 YNNKEL (reference sequence). Germline trimming cut 4 bases from V and 2 bases from J; bases unmatched to any gene: 2. This CDR3 comprises 14 residues. The CDR3 DNA sequence: TGTGCCAGCAGCCTACAGGGGCGCAATCAGCCCCAGCATTTT. This sequence encodes CASSLQGRNQPQHF.

The CDR3 sequence is CASSLAGGSLNYGYTF. In nucleotides, the CDR3 is TGTGCCAGCAGCTTGGCCGGGGGGTCCCTTAACTATGGCTACACCTTC. V usage is TRBV5-6 and J usage is TRBJ1-2; D possibly corresponds to TRBD1 (5 bases). V was trimmed by 0 bases and J by 1 base, leaving 13 bases between them. CDR3 length: 16 residues. Germline CDR1 reads SGHDT; CDR2 reads YYEEEE.

The J gene is TRBJ2-5, the V gene TRBV10-3; 11 bases map to TRBD2. CDR1 is ENHRY, CDR2 SYGVKD, per germline. The J segment lost 2 bases and the V segment lost 10 bases, leaving 6 bases of the junction unmatched. The CDR3 loop spans 14 amino acids. The CDR3 DNA reads as TGTGCCACCTCAAGACTAGCGGGACAAGAGACCCAGTACTTC. Translating gives CATSRLAGQETQYF.

This chain links TRBV11-2 with TRBJ1-1; 7 nucleotides align to TRBD1. J lost 11 bases, V lost 7 bases, and 16 bases had no gene match. The CDR3 is made up of 14 amino acids. Germline assignment: CDR1 SGHAT and CDR2 FQNNGV. The chain's CDR3 is CASNSPQGRYSAFF. In DNA, the CDR3 is TGTGCCAGCAACTCCCCACAGGGGAGGTATTCGGCTTTCTTT.

The genes are TRBV3-1 (or the pseudogene TRBV3-2) and TRBJ1-1; D is unresolved. With 0 bases removed from V and 8 bases from J, the gap between germline ends came to 7 bases. From germline, CDR1 is LGHDT and CDR2 YNNKEL (reference sequence). The length of the CDR3 is 12 residues. The CDR3 DNA is TGTGCCAGCAGCCAAGATGGCAGGGAAGCTTTCTTT. The encoded protein is CASSQDGREAFF.

This rearrangement joins TRBV27 to TRBJ2-3, with 10 bases matching TRBD2. CDR3 length equals 14 residues. The germline V gene has CDR1 MNHEY and CDR2 SMNVEV (reference sequence). V gave up 10 bases and J gave up 4 bases; unmatched junction bases: 8. CDR3 sequence: CATHKSGRADTQYF. The CDR3 bases are TGTGCCACCCATAAAAGCGGGAGGGCAGATACGCAGTATTTT.

The chain has TRBV11-3 and TRBJ1-1, with a weak D call TRBD1 (5 bases). This CDR3 region has 13 residues. Germline V gives CDR1 SGHNT, CDR2 YENEEA. V dropped 3 bases and J dropped 6 bases, with 11 bases sitting between them. The CDR3 DNA follows: TGTGCCAGCAGCTTGGGGGGGGTATCTGAAGCTTTCTTT. Translation: CASSLGGVSEAFF.

The rearrangement uses TRBV7-9 and TRBJ1-1; possible D gene TRBD1, 5 bases. The V gene's germline CDR1 is SEHNR and CDR2 FQNEAQ (reference sequence). The CDR3 consists of 14 residues. Trimming took 7 bases from V and 0 from J, leaving 12 bases between them. This CDR3 reads CASTLTDMNTEAFF. CDR3 bases: TGTGCCAGCACCCTGACAGATATGAACACTGAAGCTTTCTTT.

The V call is TRBV18, the J call TRBJ2-5; D remains unclear. The CDR3 has 15 amino acids. Trimming cost V 5 bases and J 5 bases, with 18 bases left between them. Germline V gene lookup returns CDR1 KGHSH and CDR2 LQKENI. The CDR3 bases are TGTGCCAGCTCAAAGATAGGCAGCGAGTGGGAGACCCAGTACTTC. The encoded protein is CASSKIGSEWETQYF. The complete variable domain, with remaining parts taken from reference TRBV18 and TRBJ2-5, reads NAGVMQNPRHLVRRRGQEARLRCSPMKGHSHVYWYRQLPEEGLKFMVYLQKENIIDESGMPKERFSAEFPKEGPSILRIQQVVRGDSAAYFCASSKIGSEWETQYFGPGTRLLVL.

This clone was counted only a few times. The chain has TRBV9 and TRBJ2-1, with D possibly matching TRBD2 (6 bases). The germline V gene has CDR1 SGDLS and CDR2 YYNGEE. CDR3 length: 14 residues. V was trimmed by 0 bases and J by 7 bases, leaving 11 bases between them. As DNA, the CDR3 is TGTGCCAGCAGCGTAGGACGGGAGAGGAATGAGCAGTTCTTC. This sequence encodes CASSVGRERNEQFF.

The chain is built from TRBV6-5 and TRBJ2-7; D remains unclear. The CDR3 consists of 12 residues. Trimming left V 6 bases short and J 2 bases short, with 8 bases between. The germline gives CDR1 MNHEY, CDR2 SVGAGI. The CDR3 loop is CASRTNTYEQYF. CDR3 bases: TGTGCCAGCAGGACAAATACCTACGAGCAGTACTTC.

The chain couples TRBV19 to TRBJ1-1; D remains ambiguous. The CDR3 length is 13 residues. From germline, CDR1 is LNHDA and CDR2 SQIVND (reference sequence). The germline V and J ends were trimmed by 4 bases and 2 bases, with 8 bases remaining between them. Here the CDR3 DNA reads TGTGCCAGTAGTAATGAGGTAAACACTGAAGCTTTCTTT. Amino acid sequence: CASSNEVNTEAFF.

The table lists this clone with a few counts. The gene calls are TRBV29-1 and TRBJ1-1; TRBD1 matches 8 bases. The CDR3 is 12 amino acids. Germline V gives CDR1 SQVTM, CDR2 ANQGSEA. With V trimmed by 3 bases and J by 6 bases, 3 bases remained unmatched. As DNA, the CDR3 is TGCAGCGTTGAGGACAGGGACCCTGAAGCTTTCTTT. Residues: CSVEDRDPEAFF.

The chain carries TRBV30 and TRBJ2-3; possibly TRBD1 for D (6 bases). Germline V CDR1 and CDR2: GTSNPN, SVGIG (reference sequence). The CDR3 consists of 13 residues. V lost 5 bases and J 5 bases, leaving 14 bases between the germline ends. The CDR3 region has the DNA TGTGCCTGGGGGGGACAAGATAAAGATACGCAGTATTTT. Protein: CAWGGQDKDTQYF.

The V gene is TRBV5-4, the J gene TRBJ1-1; TRBD1 is a possible D gene (6 bases). Trimming removed 6 bases at V and 8 bases at J, with 17 bases between. Germline V gene data show CDR1 as SGHNT and CDR2 as YYREEE (reference sequence). CDR3 size: 13 residues. DNA of the CDR3: TGTGCCAGCATCATTAGGGGGGGGAGCGAAGCTTTCTTT. This codes for CASIIRGGSEAFF.

The rearrangement uses TRBV29-1 and TRBJ2-2; tentatively, D is TRBD2 (6 bases). Germline assignment: CDR1 SQVTM and CDR2 ANQGSEA. There are 13 residues in the CDR3. V was shortened by 6 bases and J by 3 bases, with 11 bases between the two germline ends. CDR3 DNA sequence: TGCAGCGTGGGGGGACGGTACACCGGGGAGCTGTTTTTT. The encoded protein is CSVGGRYTGELFF.

This clone appeared a few times. J is TRBJ1-2 and V is TRBV7-6; 7 nucleotides line up with TRBD1. CDR3 length: 14 residues. CDR1 is SGHVS, CDR2 FNYEAQ, per germline. After removal of 5 bases from V and 4 bases from J, the junction contained 7 bases not matched to a gene. Here the CDR3 DNA reads TGTGCCAGCAGCCCCGGACAGGCCAGCTATGGCTACACCTTC. It is translated as CASSPGQASYGYTF.

This clone appeared a few times. This chain uses TRBV13 with TRBJ2-7; perhaps TRBD2 as D (6 bases). The CDR3 contains 14 residues. Germline CDR1 is PRHDT and CDR2 is FYEKMQ (reference sequence). V dropped 3 bases and J dropped 3 bases, with 12 bases sitting between them. As DNA, the CDR3 is TGTGCCAGCAGCTTGAGGCTGGGGGGCTACGAGCAGTACTTC. This codes for CASSLRLGGYEQYF.

The genes are TRBV30 and TRBJ2-3; 7 bases match TRBD1. The V and J ends lost 0 bases and 1 base, in that order; junction bases with no gene match: 1. Germline V gene data show CDR1 as GTSNPN and CDR2 as SVGIG (reference sequence). This CDR3 contains 14 residues. CDR3 loop: CAWSVQGGTDTQYF. The CDR3 nucleotides read TGTGCCTGGAGTGTCCAGGGGGGCACAGATACGCAGTATTTT. The full variable domain, rest sourced from reference TRBV30 and TRBJ2-3, is SQTIHQWPATLVQPVGSPLSLECTVEGTSNPNLYWYRQAAGRGLQLLFYSVGIGQISSEVPQNLSASRPQDRQFILSSKKLLLSDSGFYLCAWSVQGGTDTQYFGPGTRLTVL.

The chain joins TRBV19 to TRBJ2-1; no definite D call. Germline V lookup: CDR1 LNHDA, CDR2 SQIVND (reference sequence). This CDR3 comprises 13 residues. Trimming took 5 bases from V and 9 from J, leaving 14 bases between them. CDR3 sequence: CASSASQWAEQFF. CDR3 DNA sequence: TGTGCCAGTAGTGCGTCCCAGTGGGCTGAGCAGTTCTTC. Full variable domain (missing parts from reference TRBV19 and TRBJ2-1): DGGITQSPKYLFRKEGQNVTLSCEQNLNHDAMYWYRQDPGQGLRLIYYSQIVNDFQKGDIAEGYSVSREKKESFPLTVTSAQKNPTAFYLCASSASQWAEQFFGPGTRLTVL.

The chain combines TRBV5-1 with TRBJ2-7; 9 bases fit TRBD2. The CDR3 totals 19 residues. Losses at the gene ends were 2 bases for V and 0 bases for J; bases not matched to a gene: 15. In germline, CDR1 is SGHRS, CDR2 YFSETQ. CDR3 sequence reads: CASSFDPAGGNRPSYEQYF. As DNA, the CDR3 is TGCGCCAGCAGCTTCGATCCAGCGGGAGGTAATCGACCCTCCTACGAGCAGTACTTC. The full variable domain, with the rest looked up from reference TRBV5-1 and TRBJ2-7, is KAGVTQTPRYLIKTRGQQVTLSCSPISGHRSVSWYQQTPGQGLQFLFEYFSETQRNKGNFPGRFSGRQFSNSRSEMNVSTLELGDSALYLCASSFDPAGGNRPSYEQYFGPGTRLTVT.

The chain employs TRBV7-9 and TRBJ2-3, with a weak D call TRBD1 (5 bases). V lost 1 base and J 1 base, leaving 6 bases between the germline ends. The germline CDR1 and CDR2 sequences are SEHNR and FQNEAQ (reference sequence). The CDR3 runs 14 residues. CDR3 in amino acids: CASSLGGRTDTQYF. The CDR3 coding sequence is TGTGCCAGCAGCTTAGGGGGCCGCACAGATACGCAGTATTTT.